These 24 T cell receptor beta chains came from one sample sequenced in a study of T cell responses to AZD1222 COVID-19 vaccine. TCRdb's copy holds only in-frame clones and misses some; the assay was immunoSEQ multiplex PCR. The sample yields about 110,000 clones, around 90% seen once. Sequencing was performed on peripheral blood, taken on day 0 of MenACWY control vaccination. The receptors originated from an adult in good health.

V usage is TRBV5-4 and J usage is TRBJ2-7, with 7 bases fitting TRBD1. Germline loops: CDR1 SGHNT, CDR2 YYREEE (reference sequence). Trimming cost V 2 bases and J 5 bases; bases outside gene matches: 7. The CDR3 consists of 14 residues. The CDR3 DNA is TGTGCCAGCAGCTTAATCGGACAGGACCACGAGCAGTACTTC. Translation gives CASSLIGQDHEQYF.

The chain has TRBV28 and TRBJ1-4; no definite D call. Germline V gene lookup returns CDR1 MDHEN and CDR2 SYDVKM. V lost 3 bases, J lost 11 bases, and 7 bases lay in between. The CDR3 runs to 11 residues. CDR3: CASSFLRKLFF. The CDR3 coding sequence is TGTGCCAGCAGTTTCCTTAGGAAACTGTTTTTT.

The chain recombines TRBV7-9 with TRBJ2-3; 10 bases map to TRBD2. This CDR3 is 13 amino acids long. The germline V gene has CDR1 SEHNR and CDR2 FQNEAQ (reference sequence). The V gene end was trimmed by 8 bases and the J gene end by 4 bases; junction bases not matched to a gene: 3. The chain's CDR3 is CASLSGGADTQYF. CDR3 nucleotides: TGTGCCAGCCTCAGCGGGGGGGCAGATACGCAGTATTTT.

The CDR3 sequence is CASSPLRAGNLRSPLHF. CDR3 coding DNA: TGCGCCAGCAGCCCCCTGCGGGCAGGGAATCTGAGGTCACCCCTCCACTTT. The chain links TRBV5-1 to TRBJ1-6; possible D gene TRBD1, 5 bases. CDR3 length: 17 residues. Trimming removed 4 bases at V and 10 bases at J, with 24 bases between. Germline V gene lookup returns CDR1 SGHRS and CDR2 YFSETQ.

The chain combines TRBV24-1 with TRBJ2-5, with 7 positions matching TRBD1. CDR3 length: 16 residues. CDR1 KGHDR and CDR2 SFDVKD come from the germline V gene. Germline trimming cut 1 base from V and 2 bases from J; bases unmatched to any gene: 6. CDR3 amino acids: CATSDFPGTAQETQYF. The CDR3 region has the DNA TGTGCCACCAGTGATTTCCCCGGGACAGCGCAAGAGACCCAGTACTTC.

This CDR3 is CASSYEDSNQPQHF. The CDR3 region has the DNA TGTGCCAGCAGCTACGAAGATAGCAATCAGCCCCAGCATTTT. The chain carries TRBV3-1 (or the pseudogene TRBV3-2) and TRBJ1-5; D unresolved. V lost 5 bases and J 0 bases, leaving 8 bases between the germline ends. Germline CDR1 reads LGHDT; CDR2 reads YNNKEL (reference sequence). The CDR3 is 14 amino acids.

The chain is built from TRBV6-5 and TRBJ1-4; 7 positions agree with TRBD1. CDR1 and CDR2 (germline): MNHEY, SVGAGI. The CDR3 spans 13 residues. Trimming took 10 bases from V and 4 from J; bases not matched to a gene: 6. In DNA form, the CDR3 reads TGTGCCATCGGCAGGGACAGTAATGAAAAACTGTTTTTT. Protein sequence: CAIGRDSNEKLFF.

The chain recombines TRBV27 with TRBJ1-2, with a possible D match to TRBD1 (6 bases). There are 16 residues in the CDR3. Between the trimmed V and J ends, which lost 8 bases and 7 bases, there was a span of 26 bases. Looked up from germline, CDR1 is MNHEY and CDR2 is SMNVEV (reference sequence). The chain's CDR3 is CASAFRPARGGVGYTF. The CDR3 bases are TGTGCCAGCGCCTTTCGACCTGCCAGGGGAGGCGTTGGCTACACCTTC.

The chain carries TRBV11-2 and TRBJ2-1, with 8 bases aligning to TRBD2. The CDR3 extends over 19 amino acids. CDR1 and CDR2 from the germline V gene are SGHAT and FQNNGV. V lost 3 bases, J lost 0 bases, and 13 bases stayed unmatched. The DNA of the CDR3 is TGTGCCAGCAGCTTTACTAGCGGTCGGCGCCCGAGCTCCTACAATGAGCAGTTCTTC. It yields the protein CASSFTSGRRPSSYNEQFF.

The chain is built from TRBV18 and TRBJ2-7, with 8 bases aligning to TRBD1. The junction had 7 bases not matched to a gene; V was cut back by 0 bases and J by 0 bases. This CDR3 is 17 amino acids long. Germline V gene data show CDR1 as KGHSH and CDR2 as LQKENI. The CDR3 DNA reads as TGTGCCAGCTCACCACCGTACCATCAGGGGGCCTCCTACGAGCAGTACTTC. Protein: CASSPPYHQGASYEQYF.

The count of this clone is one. The CDR3 nucleotides are TGCGCCAGCAGCAGGGACTACGAGCAGTACTTC. Translated, it gives CASSRDYEQYF. V and J are TRBV5-1 and TRBJ2-7; D call uncertain. Deletions cut 4 bases from V and 3 bases from J, with 5 bases between. The CDR3 totals 11 residues. The germline gives CDR1 SGHRS, CDR2 YFSETQ.

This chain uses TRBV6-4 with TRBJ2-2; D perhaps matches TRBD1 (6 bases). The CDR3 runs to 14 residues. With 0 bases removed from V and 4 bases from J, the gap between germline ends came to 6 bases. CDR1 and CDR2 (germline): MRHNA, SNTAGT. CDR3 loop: CASSDSDSTGELFF. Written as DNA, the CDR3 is TGTGCCAGCAGTGACTCGGACAGCACCGGGGAGCTGTTTTTT.

In DNA form, the CDR3 reads TGCGCCAGCAGCCAGACGCGGGAGACCGGGGAGCTGTTTTTT. This encodes CASSQTRETGELFF. The chain combines TRBV4-3 with TRBJ2-2; 7 positions agree with TRBD2. Trimming cost V 3 bases and J 5 bases; bases outside gene matches: 3. Germline V gene lookup returns CDR1 LGHNA and CDR2 YSLEER. The CDR3 is 14 amino acids.

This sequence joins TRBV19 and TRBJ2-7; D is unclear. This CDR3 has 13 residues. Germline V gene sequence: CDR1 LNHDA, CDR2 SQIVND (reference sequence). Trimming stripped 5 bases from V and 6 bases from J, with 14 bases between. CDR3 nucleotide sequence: TGTGCCAGTAGTGAAGGGCTAGAGGCCGAGCAGTACTTC. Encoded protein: CASSEGLEAEQYF.

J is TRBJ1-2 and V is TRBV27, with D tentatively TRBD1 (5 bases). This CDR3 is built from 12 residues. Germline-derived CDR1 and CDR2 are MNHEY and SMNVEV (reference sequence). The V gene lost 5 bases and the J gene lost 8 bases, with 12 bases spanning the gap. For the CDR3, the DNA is TGTGCCAGCAGTCCTCAGGGCGGCGGCTACACCTTC. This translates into CASSPQGGGYTF.

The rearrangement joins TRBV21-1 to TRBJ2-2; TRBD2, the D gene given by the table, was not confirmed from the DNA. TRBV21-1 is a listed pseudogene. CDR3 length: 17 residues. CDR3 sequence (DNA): TGTGCCAGCAGCAAACCCCCAGGAGCGGGGGGGGCCGGGGAGCTGTTTTTT. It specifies CASSKPPGAGGAGELFF.

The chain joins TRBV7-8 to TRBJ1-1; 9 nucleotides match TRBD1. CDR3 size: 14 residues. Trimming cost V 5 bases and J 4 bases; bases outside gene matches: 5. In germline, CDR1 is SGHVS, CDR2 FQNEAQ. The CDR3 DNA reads TGTGCCAGCAGCCTCGGACAGGGGACCACTGAAGCTTTCTTT. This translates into CASSLGQGTTEAFF.

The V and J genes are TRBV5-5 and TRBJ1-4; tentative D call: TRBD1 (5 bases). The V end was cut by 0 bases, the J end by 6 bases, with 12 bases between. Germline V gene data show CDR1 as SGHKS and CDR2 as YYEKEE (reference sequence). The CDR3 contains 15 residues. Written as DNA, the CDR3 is TGTGCCAGCAGCTTGGGGCAGGGACTCTATGAAAAACTGTTTTTT. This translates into CASSLGQGLYEKLFF.

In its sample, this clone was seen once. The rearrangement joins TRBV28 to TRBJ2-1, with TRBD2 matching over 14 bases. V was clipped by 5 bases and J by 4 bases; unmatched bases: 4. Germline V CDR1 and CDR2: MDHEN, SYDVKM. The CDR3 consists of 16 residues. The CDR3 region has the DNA TGTGCCAGCAGTCGCGGGACTAGCGGGGGTTACAATGAGCAGTTCTTC. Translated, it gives CASSRGTSGGYNEQFF.

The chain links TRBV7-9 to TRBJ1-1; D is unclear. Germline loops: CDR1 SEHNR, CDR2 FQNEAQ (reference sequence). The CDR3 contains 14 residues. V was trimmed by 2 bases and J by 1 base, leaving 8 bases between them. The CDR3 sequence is CASSLQQQNTEAFF. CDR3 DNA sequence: TGTGCCAGCAGCTTACAGCAGCAGAACACTGAAGCTTTCTTT.

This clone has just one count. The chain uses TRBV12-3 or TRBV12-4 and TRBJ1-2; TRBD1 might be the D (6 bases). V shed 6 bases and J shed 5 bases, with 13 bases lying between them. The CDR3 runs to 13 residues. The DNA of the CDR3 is TGTGCCAGCAGGTGGGGGGCTGAGTATGGCTACACCTTC. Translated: CASRWGAEYGYTF.

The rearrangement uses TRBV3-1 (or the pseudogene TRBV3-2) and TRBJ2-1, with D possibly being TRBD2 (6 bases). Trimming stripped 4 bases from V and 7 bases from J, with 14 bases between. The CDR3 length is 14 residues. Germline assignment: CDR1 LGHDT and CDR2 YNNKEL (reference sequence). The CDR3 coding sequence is TGTGCCAGCAGCCTGGCTAGCGTTTTGAATGAGCAGTTCTTC. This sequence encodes CASSLASVLNEQFF.

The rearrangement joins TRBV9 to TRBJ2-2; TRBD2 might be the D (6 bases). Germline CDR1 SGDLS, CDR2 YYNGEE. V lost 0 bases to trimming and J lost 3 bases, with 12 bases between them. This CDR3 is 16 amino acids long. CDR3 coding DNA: TGTGCCAGCAGCGTAGGAACTAGCCGACACACCGGGGAGCTGTTTTTT. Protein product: CASSVGTSRHTGELFF.

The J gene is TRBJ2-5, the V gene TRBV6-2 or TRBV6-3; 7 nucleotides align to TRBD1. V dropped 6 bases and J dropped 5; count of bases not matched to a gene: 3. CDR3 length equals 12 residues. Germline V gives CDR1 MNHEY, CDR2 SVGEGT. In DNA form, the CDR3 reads TGTGCCAGCAGCCAGACAGGGGAGACCCAGTACTTC. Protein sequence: CASSQTGETQYF.